The rows below give T cell receptor beta chains drawn from one sample of a study of blood T cell repertoires in COVID-19. Measured with immunoSEQ multiplex PCR; TCRdb has only the in-frame clones, and not every one. The data show roughly 260,000 clones, around 89% seen once. Specimen: peripheral blood. These receptors all stem from a man in his fifties or sixties who had recovered from COVID-19. CDR3s include the opening cysteine and the closing phenylalanine or tryptophan. D genes are given only for firm matches. The size entry is marked missing in some rows and otherwise reads once, few, many or a size class.

abundance,len,d_gene,j_gene,v_gene,CDR3aa,CDR3nt
NA,17,NA,TRBJ2-3,TRBV9,CASSPRGVGGSTDTQYF,TGTGCCAGCAGCCCCCGAGGGGTGGGGGGAAGCACAGATACGCAGTATTTT
NA,14,TRBD1,TRBJ1-4,TRBV9,CASSPGTVPGKLFF,TGTGCCAGCAGCCCGGGGACAGTCCCAGGGAAACTGTTTTTT
NA,14,NA,TRBJ2-3,TRBV7-3,CASSLGRREDTQYF,TGTGCCAGCAGCTTAGGTCGTAGAGAAGATACGCAGTATTTT
NA,16,NA,TRBJ2-3,TRBV7-2,CASSLGGREYTDTQYF,TGTGCCAGCAGCTTAGGCGGCAGGGAATACACAGATACGCAGTATTTT
NA,16,TRBD1,TRBJ1-3,TRBV5-1,CASSYDRGRSGNTIYF,TGCGCCAGCAGCTATGACAGGGGGCGATCGGGAAACACCATATATTTT
once,13,NA,TRBJ2-3,TRBV7-3,CASSKGGTDTQYF,TGTGCCAGCAGCAAAGGGGGTACGGATACGCAGTATTTT
NA,13,NA,TRBJ2-2,TRBV19,CASSPGGTGELFF,TGTGCCAGTAGTCCCGGCGGGACCGGGGAGCTGTTTTTT
NA,17,NA,TRBJ1-3,TRBV7-2,CASSLNLGPLSGNTIYF,TGTGCCAGCAGCCTAAACTTGGGGCCCCTCTCTGGAAACACCATATATTTT
NA,12,NA,TRBJ1-2,TRBV7-6,CASSRGGGGYTF,TGTGCCAGCAGCCGAGGAGGAGGAGGCTACACCTTC
NA,15,NA,TRBJ2-3,TRBV5-1,CASSLRGTSGDTQYF,TGCGCCAGCAGCCTCAGGGGGACTAGTGGCGATACGCAGTATTTT
NA,16,TRBD1,TRBJ1-2,TRBV5-5,CASSLARQGRFDGYTF,TGTGCCAGCAGCTTGGCTCGACAGGGTCGGTTTGATGGCTACACCTTC
NA,13,TRBD1,TRBJ1-2,TRBV12-3/TRBV12-4,CASTKGAGDGYTF,TGTGCCAGCACCAAGGGGGCCGGGGATGGCTACACCTTC
NA,15,NA,TRBJ1-6,TRBV2,CASRTGTVYNSPLHF,TGTGCCAGCAGAACCGGGACTGTATATAATTCACCCCTCCACTTT
NA,16,TRBD2,TRBJ2-7,TRBV19,CASSITRLASSYEQYF,TGTGCCAGTAGTATCACAAGACTAGCCAGCTCCTACGAGCAGTACTTC
once,17,TRBD2,TRBJ2-3,TRBV4-2,CASSQEMASGGVDTQYF,TGTGCCAGCAGCCAAGAGATGGCTAGCGGGGGGGTGGATACGCAGTATTTT
NA,13,NA,TRBJ1-5,TRBV4-2,CASSPQGGQPQHF,TGTGCCAGCAGCCCGCAAGGGGGTCAGCCCCAGCATTTT
NA,15,TRBD2,TRBJ2-7,TRBV7-9,CASSFSGGNSYEQYF,TGTGCCAGCAGCTTTAGCGGGGGGAACTCCTACGAGCAGTACTTC
NA,13,TRBD1,TRBJ1-5,TRBV4-2,CASSQQGGQPQHF,TGTGCCAGCAGCCAACAGGGGGGTCAGCCCCAGCATTTT
NA,14,TRBD1,TRBJ2-1,TRBV5-4,CASSFRQGAGEQFF,TGTGCCAGCAGCTTCCGACAGGGGGCTGGTGAGCAGTTCTTC
NA,15,TRBD2,TRBJ2-1,TRBV7-3,CASSFSGGANNEQFF,TGTGCCAGCAGCTTCAGCGGGGGGGCAAACAATGAGCAGTTCTTC
NA,17,TRBD1,TRBJ1-2,TRBV19,CASSPNSAGGSSYGYTF,TGTGCCAGTAGTCCCAACTCCGCAGGGGGCTCAAGCTATGGCTACACCTTC
medium-sized,13,NA,TRBJ1-1,TRBV2,CASSEWGDTEAFF,TGTGCCAGCAGTGAATGGGGGGACACTGAAGCTTTCTTT
NA,18,TRBD1,TRBJ1-6,TRBV19,CASSRQGEGFQSGSPLHF,TGTGCCAGTAGTAGACAGGGAGAGGGCTTCCAGTCTGGTTCACCCCTCCACTTT
NA,11,NA,TRBJ1-2,TRBV6-1,CASSESGFYTF,TGTGCCAGCAGTGAATCGGGGTTCTACACCTTC
NA,12,NA,TRBJ1-6,TRBV10-3,CANREGNSPLHF,TGTGCCAACCGGGAGGGAAATTCACCCCTCCACTTT
once,14,NA,TRBJ2-2,TRBV19,CASEKGGYTGELFF,TGTGCCTCAGAAAAGGGGGGGTACACCGGGGAGCTGTTTTTT
NA,17,TRBD2,TRBJ2-1,TRBV9,CASSFLRTSGGYNEQFF,TGTGCCAGCAGCTTCCTAAGGACTAGCGGGGGATACAATGAGCAGTTCTTC
NA,16,TRBD2,TRBJ2-3,TRBV6-5,CASSYASGAGTDTQYF,TGTGCCAGCAGTTACGCTAGCGGGGCGGGCACAGATACGCAGTATTTT
NA,13,NA,TRBJ2-1,TRBV5-1,CATRMSTGNEQFF,TGCGCCACCCGGATGTCGACAGGCAATGAGCAGTTCTTC
NA,15,TRBD1,TRBJ2-2,TRBV5-1,CASSFGTGGPGELFF,TGCGCCAGCAGCTTCGGGACAGGGGGTCCCGGGGAGCTGTTTTTT
once,16,TRBD1,TRBJ1-1,TRBV11-2,CASSSAWTGLNTEAFF,TGTGCCAGCAGCTCAGCATGGACAGGCTTGAACACTGAAGCTTTCTTT
few,15,NA,TRBJ2-5,TRBV4-2,CASSQKQGGGETQYF,TGTGCCAGCAGCCAAAAACAGGGTGGTGGGGAGACCCAGTACTTC
NA,14,NA,TRBJ1-2,TRBV7-3,CASSLKPGLDGYTF,TGTGCCAGCAGCTTAAAGCCGGGGTTGGATGGCTACACCTTC
NA,15,NA,TRBJ2-1,TRBV4-2,CASSQDITAYNEQFF,TGTGCCAGCAGCCAAGATATCACAGCCTACAATGAGCAGTTCTTC
NA,16,NA,TRBJ1-2,TRBV5-1,CASSPGPPQGGRVGSF,TGCGCCAGCAGCCCCGGACCCCCCCAGGGAGGGCGGGTAGGCTCCTTC
NA,16,TRBD2,TRBJ2-3,TRBV18,CASSPLLAGGTDTQYF,TGTGCCAGCTCACCCCTACTAGCGGGGGGCACAGATACGCAGTATTTT
once,18,TRBD2,TRBJ2-1,TRBV4-2,CASSQDIIGGGTYNEQFF,TGTGCCAGCAGCCAAGATATTATCGGCGGGGGGACTTACAATGAGCAGTTCTTC
NA,17,NA,TRBJ1-5,TRBV3-1/TRBV3-2,CASSQGVGARGNQPQHF,TGTGCCAGCAGCCAAGGGGTGGGGGCGCGGGGCAATCAGCCCCAGCATTTT
NA,15,NA,TRBJ1-4,TRBV6-5,CALGGTRAANEKLFF,TGTGCCCTGGGGGGAACACGGGCGGCTAATGAAAAACTGTTTTTT
NA,14,NA,TRBJ2-7,TRBV18,CASSPRTTTYEQYF,TGTGCCAGCTCACCCAGGACTACCACCTACGAGCAGTACTTC
NA,15,TRBD2,TRBJ2-7,TRBV10-1,CASNTWTSGAYEQYF,TGCGCCAGCAATACCTGGACTAGCGGCGCCTACGAGCAGTACTTC